This T cell receptor (beta chain) was found in a study of blood T cells in healthy people across ages. Study-level results: Age brought a roughly linear fall in TCR beta diversity measured per million T cells.

Together with a sample-barcoded 5' primer, a J-beta primer mix was included in a second PCR lasting roughly 6 to 12 cycles. Every cDNA molecule carried a tag from a template-switch adaptor bearing 12 random nucleotides. TCRdb ran MiXCR on the 5' RACE reads and lists one entry per CDR3 protein. The data show 1.5 million to 2 million distinct CDR3 sequences, roughly 30% seen once. Concerning this clonotype: Its antigen is still unknown.

The sequencing input was blood. The source is a woman between 25 and 40 years old in good health.

CDR3 sequence: CASTRMGGMADTQYF. The CDR3 DNA reads as TGTGCCAGCACTCGTATGGGGGGGATGGCAGATACGCAGTATTTT. The chain is built from TRBV6-5 and TRBJ2-3, with 7 bases lining up with TRBD2. Per the germline V gene, CDR1 is MNHEY and CDR2 is SVGAGI. This CDR3 is built from 15 residues. V trimming: 7 bases; J trimming: 4 bases; junction bases outside the gene matches: 11.